These T cell receptor beta chains were read from a single sample in a study of blood T cell repertoires in COVID-19. This table comes from immunoSEQ multiplex PCR, and its TCRdb copy is limited to in-frame clones, with some not included. Of 200,000 to 250,000 clones listed, about 82% were seen once; the top ten hold roughly 6.4%. Specimen: peripheral blood. The receptors originated from a woman aged 60-75 years with active or convalescent COVID-19. CDR3s include the opening cysteine and the closing phenylalanine or tryptophan. The D gene is left open where the match is weak. Not all rows give a size; the values are once, few, many and, for expanded clones, a class.

V gene	D gene	J gene	clone size	CDR3 length	CDR3 protein	CDR3 DNA
TRBV27	.	TRBJ1-4	.	15	CASSGGAGPNEKLFF	TGTGCCAGCAGTGGCGGGGCAGGACCTAATGAAAAACTGTTTTTT
TRBV5-8	TRBD1	TRBJ2-5	.	15	CASSLDEGAGETQYF	TGTGCCAGCAGCTTGGATGAGGGGGCAGGGGAGACCCAGTACTTC
TRBV7-9	TRBD1	TRBJ1-2	.	15	CASSLEAGQGAGYTF	TGTGCCAGCAGCTTAGAAGCCGGACAGGGCGCCGGCTACACCTTC
TRBV15	TRBD2	TRBJ2-3	.	16	CATSRDAGASTDTQYF	TGTGCCACCAGCAGAGACGCGGGAGCTAGCACAGATACGCAGTATTTT
TRBV4-1	.	TRBJ1-5	once	16	CASSHGQPWGNQPQHF	TGCGCCAGCAGCCACGGACAACCTTGGGGCAATCAGCCCCAGCATTTT
TRBV30	TRBD1	TRBJ2-3	once	15	CAWSPTGLGADTQYF	TGTGCCTGGAGCCCGACAGGGTTAGGGGCAGATACGCAGTATTTT
TRBV11-2	.	TRBJ1-1	.	18	CASSPWEGIDRMNTEAFF	TGTGCCAGCAGCCCCTGGGAGGGGATAGACCGGATGAACACTGAAGCTTTCTTT
TRBV11-3	.	TRBJ2-1	.	14	CASSSRISYNEQFF	TGTGCCAGCAGCTCTAGGATCTCCTACAATGAGCAGTTCTTC
TRBV11-3	.	TRBJ2-5	.	12	CASGLTRETQYF	TGTGCCAGTGGACTGACGCGCGAGACCCAGTACTTC
TRBV7-4	TRBD1	TRBJ1-5	.	15	CASISDGTGVQPQHF	TGTGCCAGCATTTCAGACGGGACAGGGGTCCAGCCCCAGCATTTT
TRBV12-1	.	TRBJ2-1	.	19	CASSFALGRLYGGYNEQFF	TGTGCCAGCAGCTTTGCTTTGGGACGGCTCTACGGGGGCTACAATGAGCAGTTCTTC
TRBV10-3	.	TRBJ1-4	.	14	CAIKGEGAGEKLFF	TGTGCCATCAAAGGCGAAGGGGCAGGGGAAAAACTGTTTTTT
TRBV4-1	TRBD2	TRBJ2-3	once	16	CASSGGRALGTDTQYF	TGCGCCAGCAGCGGCGGGAGGGCCCTCGGCACAGATACGCAGTATTTT
TRBV6-5	.	TRBJ1-1	.	13	CASRRRGNTEAFF	TGTGCCAGCAGGAGGAGGGGGAACACTGAAGCTTTCTTT
TRBV29-1	.	TRBJ1-1	.	11	CSVEVGEAAFF	TGCAGCGTTGAAGTTGGGGAGGCAGCTTTCTTT
TRBV7-2	.	TRBJ2-2	once	14	CASSLSRMTGELFF	TGTGCCAGCAGCTTAAGCAGGATGACCGGGGAGCTGTTTTTT
TRBV19	TRBD1	TRBJ2-5	once	14	CASSTGQRRETQYF	TGTGCCAGTAGTACGGGACAGCGCAGGGAGACCCAGTACTTC
TRBV6-5	TRBD2	TRBJ2-1	.	13	CASSWGRAREQFF	TGTGCCAGCAGTTGGGGGAGGGCCCGTGAGCAGTTCTTC
TRBV6-1	TRBD1	TRBJ1-6	.	17	CASSVLGDRRLNSPLHF	TGTGCCAGCAGTGTTCTTGGGGACAGACGGCTTAATTCACCCCTCCACTTT
TRBV11-3	.	TRBJ1-2	.	13	CASSLAGGYGYTF	TGTGCCAGCAGCTTAGCAGGAGGTTATGGCTACACCTTC
TRBV19	TRBD1	TRBJ1-1	.	12	CASQGAETEAFF	TGTGCCAGCCAGGGGGCCGAAACTGAAGCTTTCTTT
TRBV27	.	TRBJ1-1	.	15	CASSNGGGRGTEAFF	TGTGCCAGCAGCAACGGAGGCGGCAGGGGCACTGAAGCTTTCTTT